The entry that follows covers one T cell receptor beta chain sequence. What it binds is unknown. This table comes from immunoSEQ multiplex PCR, and its TCRdb copy is limited to in-frame clones, with some not included. This sample has 30,000 to 40,000 clones; about 70% occur once, and the top ten carry roughly 12%. Antigen-specific CD4+ T cells were first expanded with viral peptide pools by the ViraFEST assay and only then sequenced. An approximately 10-day culture period preceded the isolation of CD4+ T cells. Either the BNT162b2 or mRNA-1273 vaccine was given to participants in two doses. IL-2 medium took the place of half the medium on both days 3 and 7. This sample is part of a study of vaccination effects on CD4 cells after COVID-19. Per the germline V gene, CDR1 is MNHNS and CDR2 is SASEGT. Trimming cost V 4 bases and J 0 bases, with 19 bases left between them. This CDR3 is built from 18 residues.

The input for sequencing was CD4+ T cells from PBMCs cultured with HCoV-229E spike peptides, taken after COVID-19 vaccination. The clonotype was recovered from a human donor who received a COVID-19 vaccine. This rearrangement joins TRBV6-1 to TRBJ2-4, with D perhaps matching TRBD2 (5 bases). The CDR3 DNA reads as TGTGCCAGCAGTGTACCGAGTACCACGAGGGTAGCCAAAAACATTCAGTACTTC. It yields the protein CASSVPSTTRVAKNIQYF.